This TCR beta chain stems from a study of blood T cell repertoires in COVID-19. Overall study: PBMCs, B-cell-depleted T cells, or T cells were the source of the cDNA or gDNA that made up the material.

The CDR3 is 17 residues long. The germline V gene has CDR1 LGHNA and CDR2 YSLEER. Trimming pared 0 bases from V and 4 bases from J, leaving 15 bases between. Produced via immunoSEQ multiplex PCR; TCRdb's table is partial and in-frame only. The table includes roughly 230,000 clones, around 89% detected once. During active infection, Seattle patients enrolled and were then monitored through disease. This sequence was found in a woman aged 60 to 75 with COVID-19, enrolled during active disease. The chain recombines TRBV4-3 with TRBJ1-4, with D possibly TRBD1 on 6 matching bases. Sample: peripheral blood. This CDR3 reads CASSQEVRTGYNEKLFF. The CDR3, as DNA: TGCGCCAGCAGCCAAGAAGTCCGAACAGGGTATAATGAAAAACTGTTTTTT.